This T cell receptor beta chain was recorded in a study of PD-L1 blockade in urothelial cancer. This clone was seen only a few times. The data were produced by immunoSEQ multiplex PCR, yet TCRdb's version contains in-frame clones alone and is incomplete. Among under 55,000 clones listed, about 87% were seen once. The sequencing here drew on PBMCs, taken around atezolizumab (anti-PD-L1) treatment. The TCR sequence derives from a man aged 35 to 55 with urothelial cancer.

Written as DNA, the CDR3 is TGTGCCAGCAGTCCAGCGGCTGCGAACACCGGGGAGCTGTTTTTT. This gives the protein CASSPAAANTGELFF. The chain is built from TRBV2 and TRBJ2-2; TRBD2 is a possible D gene (5 bases). Per germline, CDR1 SNHLY and CDR2 FYNNEI. With 5 bases removed from V and 0 bases from J, the gap between germline ends came to 10 bases. The CDR3 extends over 15 amino acids.